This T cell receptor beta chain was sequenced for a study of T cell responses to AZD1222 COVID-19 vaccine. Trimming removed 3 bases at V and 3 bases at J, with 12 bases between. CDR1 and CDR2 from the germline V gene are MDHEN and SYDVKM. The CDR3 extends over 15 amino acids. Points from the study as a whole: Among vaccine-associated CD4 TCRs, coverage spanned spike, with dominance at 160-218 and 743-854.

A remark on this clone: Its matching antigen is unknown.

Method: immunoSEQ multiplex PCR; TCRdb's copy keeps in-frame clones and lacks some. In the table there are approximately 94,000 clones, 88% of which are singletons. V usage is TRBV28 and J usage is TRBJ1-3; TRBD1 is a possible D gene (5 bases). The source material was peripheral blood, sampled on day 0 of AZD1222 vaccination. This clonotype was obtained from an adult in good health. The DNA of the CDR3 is TGTGCCAGCAGTTTGGCAGGGCCTTATGGAAACACCATATATTTT. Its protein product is CASSLAGPYGNTIYF. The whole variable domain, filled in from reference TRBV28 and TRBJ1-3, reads DVKVTQSSRYLVKRTGEKVFLECVQDMDHENMFWYRQDPGLGLRLIYFSYDVKMKEKGDIPEGYSVSREKKERFSLILESASTNQTSMYLCASSLAGPYGNTIYFGEGSWLTVV.